This T cell receptor beta chain emerged from a study of blood T cell repertoires in COVID-19. The germline V gene has CDR1 MDHEN and CDR2 SYDVKM. CDR3 length: 18 amino acids. J gave up 1 base and V 0 bases, and 7 bases lay outside the gene matches. As originally analysed: Cell counts per sample came from amplifying reference gene primers. Profiled with immunoSEQ multiplex PCR; TCRdb holds only in-frame clones, not every one. V, J and clone size reflect that table, while D and trimming were determined from the DNA. This sample has approximately 110,000 clones; 88% occur once, and the top ten carry roughly 1%.

The sample was peripheral blood. This receptor was identified in a woman aged 45 to 65 with active or convalescent COVID-19. The chain uses TRBV28 and TRBJ2-1, with 9 bases identical to TRBD2. In DNA form, the CDR3 reads TGTGCCAGCAGTTTATGGTCCCCCCTAGCGGGGTCCTACAATGAGCAGTTCTTC. Translation gives CASSLWSPLAGSYNEQFF.